The present entry profiles one TCR beta chain with its context. The CDR3 runs 15 residues. The germline gives CDR1 LNHDA, CDR2 SQIVND (reference sequence). Trimming took 1 base from V and 6 from J; bases not matched to a gene: 4. This sample is drawn from a study of technical replicates of blood from a few donors. Sequencing was performed with immunoSEQ multiplex PCR; in TCRdb, only in-frame clones are kept and a portion is missing. Of tens of thousands of clones listed, 90% to 95% were seen once; the top ten hold more than 0.25%. The receptor was derived from a human donor in good health. The sample was T cells isolated from PBMCs. The rearrangement uses TRBV19 and TRBJ2-1, with TRBD1 matching over 9 bases. CDR3 nucleotides: TGTGCCAGTAGTATAGCCGGGACAGGGCGCAATGAGCAGTTCTTC. It codes for CASSIAGTGRNEQFF.